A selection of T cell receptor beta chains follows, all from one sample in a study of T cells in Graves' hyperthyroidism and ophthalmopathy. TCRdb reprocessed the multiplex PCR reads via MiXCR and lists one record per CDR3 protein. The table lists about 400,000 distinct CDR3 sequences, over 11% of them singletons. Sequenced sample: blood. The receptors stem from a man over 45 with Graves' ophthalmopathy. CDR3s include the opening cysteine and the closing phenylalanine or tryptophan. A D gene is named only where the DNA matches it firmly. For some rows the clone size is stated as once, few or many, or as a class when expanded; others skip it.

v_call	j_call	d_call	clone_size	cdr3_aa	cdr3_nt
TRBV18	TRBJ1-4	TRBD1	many	CASSPDSTGTEKLFF	TGTGCCAGCTCACCAGACTCGACAGGGACGGAAAAACTGTTTTTT
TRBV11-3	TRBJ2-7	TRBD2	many	CASRSLAAYEQYF	TGTGCCAGCAGATCACTAGCGGCCTACGAGCAGTACTTC
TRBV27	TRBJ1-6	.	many	CASSLSIARGLNSPLHF	TGTGCCAGCAGTTTATCGATAGCCAGGGGCCTTAATTCACCCCTCCACTTT
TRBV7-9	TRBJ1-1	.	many	CASSGGPQAFF	TGTGCCAGCAGTGGGGGTCCACAAGCTTTCTTT
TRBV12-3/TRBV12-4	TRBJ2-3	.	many	CASSDKGTFSTDTQYF	TGTGCCAGCAGTGACAAAGGGACTTTCAGCACAGATACGCAGTATTTT
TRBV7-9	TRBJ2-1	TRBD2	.	CASSPPLAGGREQFF	TGTGCCAGCAGCCCACCCCTCGCGGGAGGACGGGAGCAGTTCTTC
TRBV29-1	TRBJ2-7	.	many	CSVGEGPYEQYF	TGCAGCGTCGGAGAGGGACCCTACGAGCAGTACTTC
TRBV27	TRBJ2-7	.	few	CASRRLNEQYF	TGTGCCAGCAGACGACTGAACGAGCAGTACTTC
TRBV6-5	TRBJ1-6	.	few	CASSYEFFGGNSPLHF	TGTGCCAGCAGTTACGAGTTTTTTGGGGGTAATTCACCCCTCCACTTT
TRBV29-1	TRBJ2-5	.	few	CSVPGTQETQYF	TGCAGCGTCCCAGGGACCCAAGAGACCCAGTACTTC
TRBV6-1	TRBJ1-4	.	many	CASSPGPTTTNEKLFF	TGTGCCAGCAGTCCCGGTCCTACCACAACTAATGAAAAACTGTTTTTT
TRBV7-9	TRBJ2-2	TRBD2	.	CASSLIAGYTGELFF	TGTGCCAGCAGCTTGATAGCGGGGTACACCGGGGAGCTGTTTTTT
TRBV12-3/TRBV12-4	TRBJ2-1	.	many	CASSPSLIRIFF	TGTGCCAGCAGTCCCAGCTTGATCAGGATATTCTTC
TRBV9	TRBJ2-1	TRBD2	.	CASSVGLGGTSGTSYNEQFF	TGTGCCAGCAGCGTAGGATTAGGGGGGACTAGCGGGACCTCCTACAATGAGCAGTTCTTC
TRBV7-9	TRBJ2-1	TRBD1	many	CASSRVRGPNNEQFF	TGTGCCAGCAGTCGTGTTAGGGGGCCGAACAATGAGCAGTTCTTC
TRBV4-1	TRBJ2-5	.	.	CASSHDDSGRSVEETQYF	TGCGCCAGCAGCCACGATGACAGCGGACGGTCAGTAGAAGAGACCCAGTACTTC
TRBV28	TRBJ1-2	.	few	CASSLIDNYGYTF	TGTGCCAGCAGTTTGATAGATAACTATGGCTACACCTTC
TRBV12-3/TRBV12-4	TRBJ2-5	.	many	CASAERQETQYF	TGTGCCAGCGCAGAGCGACAAGAGACCCAGTACTTC
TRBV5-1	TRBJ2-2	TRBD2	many	CASRGLFTGELFF	TGCGCCAGCCGGGGACTATTTACCGGGGAGCTGTTTTTT
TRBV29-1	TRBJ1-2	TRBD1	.	CSVESQGATGYTF	TGCAGCGTCGAGAGTCAGGGGGCAACTGGCTACACCTTC
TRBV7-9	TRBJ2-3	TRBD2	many	CASNSRLAGLSTDTQYF	TGTGCCAGCAACTCTAGACTAGCGGGGCTGAGCACAGATACGCAGTATTTT
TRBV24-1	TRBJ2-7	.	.	CATSDSRVSTYEQHF	TGTGCCACCAGTGACTCTAGGGTATCGACCTACGAGCAGCACTTC
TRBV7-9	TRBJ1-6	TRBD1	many	CASSLEGQGRSPLHF	TGTGCCAGCAGCTTAGAGGGACAGGGGAGATCACCCCTCCACTTT
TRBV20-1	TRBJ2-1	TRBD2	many	CSARVWGLAGGPGNEQFF	TGCAGTGCTAGGGTGTGGGGGCTAGCGGGAGGGCCGGGGAATGAGCAGTTCTTC
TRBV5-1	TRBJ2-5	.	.	CASRQRAEGETQYF	TGCGCCAGCAGACAGCGGGCGGAAGGGGAGACCCAGTACTTC
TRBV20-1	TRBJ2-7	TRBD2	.	CSARGPGLAASYEQYF	TGCAGTGCTAGGGGGCCGGGACTAGCGGCTTCCTACGAGCAGTACTTC
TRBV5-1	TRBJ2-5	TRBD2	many	CASSWAGTSGTKETQYF	TGCGCCAGCAGCTGGGCCGGGACTAGCGGGACGAAAGAGACCCAGTACTTC